This T cell receptor (beta chain) was found in a study of identifying expanded T cells in peripheral blood (dated by TCRdb to between 2018 and 2021). At the level of the whole study: Technical replicates were generated by sequencing separate aliquots of the same genomic DNA pool, with four replicates compared pairwise. Broader findings and caveats from the paper: Across all healthy donors, variance in clone template counts between approximately 2-week samples was found to increase significantly with total template count. About 1.1 differentially abundant clones were flagged by the binomial model between technical replicates, whereas about 15 and 18 were flagged over two weeks and four weeks, respectively. The authors expected that biological variance in healthy repertoires might rise further over much longer intervals, such as months to years. Across all healthy-donor time intervals, the beta-binomial model significantly cut both the number of clones called differentially abundant and the false-positive rate.

During the collection period, no infections or other immune events were recorded for the healthy donors. To calibrate time-dependent variance in a beta-binomial model of T-cell clone differential abundance, blood repertoires from healthy donors were used as a training cohort. The training cohort included around ten healthy donors, of whom 3 were female and 7 were male. An age range of roughly 29 to 70 years, with an average of around 42 years, was recorded for the donors. Whole blood, obtained from a commercial supplier, was collected from each healthy donor at three time points spaced around two weeks apart. For immunosequencing, genomic DNA was extracted from whole blood that had not been sorted. TCRbeta CDR3 regions were profiled by bias-controlled multiplex PCR amplification of genomic DNA with the immunoSEQ Assay. Regarding the original processing steps: The absolute abundance of each unique TCRbeta CDR3 region was quantified after sequences were collapsed and filtered. Two models were used to test differential abundance: a binomial model (Fisher-equivalent) and a beta-binomial model that adds time-dependent variance fitted from healthy donors. Clones with fewer than 5 combined templates were excluded, and clones with Benjamini-Hochberg FDR below 0.01 were called differentially abundant. Beta-binomial variance was modeled as a function of total template count across the two samples using the form v = (b*log(k)+a)^2. TCRdb limited this immuneACCESS table to in-frame rearrangements with V and J called. A share of clones is missing; checked studies link under half to unresolved V genes, and the rest is unexplained. The DNA was the basis for D and trimming; V, J and clone size are from that table. The sample table contains approximately 79,000 clones; only one count was recorded for roughly 90% of them. The ten largest clones represent around 3% of the sample.

Points on this clone: No antigen is known for it. No much larger clone exists at a distance of one base, and base qualities are not known.

Spanning cysteine to phenylalanine, the CDR3 consists of 17 amino acids. Solely the CDR3 DNA is kept, with 51 bases framed from the first base. Trimming removed 0 bases from V and 4 bases from J, leaving 18 bases between the germline ends. Sequences WSHSY (CDR1) and SAAADI (CDR2) are obtained from the germline V gene. The sequence is built from TRBV10-2 and TRBJ1-2; the best D guess is TRBD1, with 5 bases matching. Sequencing was carried out using blood. The TCR originated in a person aged 18 to 75 in good health. The DNA reads TGCGCCAGCAGTGAGTCCCGGGACCCTAATCGAGGCTATGGCTACACCTTC. This codes for CASSESRDPNRGYGYTF.